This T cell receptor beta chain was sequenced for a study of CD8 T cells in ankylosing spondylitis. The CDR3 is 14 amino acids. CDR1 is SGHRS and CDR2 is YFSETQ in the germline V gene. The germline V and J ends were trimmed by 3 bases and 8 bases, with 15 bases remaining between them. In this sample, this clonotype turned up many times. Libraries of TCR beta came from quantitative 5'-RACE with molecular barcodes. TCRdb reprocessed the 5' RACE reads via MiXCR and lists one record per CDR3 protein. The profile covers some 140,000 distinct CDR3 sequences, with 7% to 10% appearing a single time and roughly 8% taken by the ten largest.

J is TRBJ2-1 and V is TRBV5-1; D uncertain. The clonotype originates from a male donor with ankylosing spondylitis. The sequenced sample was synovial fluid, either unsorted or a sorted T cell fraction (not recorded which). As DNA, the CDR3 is TGCGCCAGCAGCTCCGGGTCCATCGACGATGAGCAGTTCTTC. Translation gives CASSSGSIDDEQFF.